Following are 16 T cell receptor beta chains from one sample sequenced in a study of cytomegalovirus exposure and HLA in healthy donors. PCR primers comprised 60 Vbeta and 13 Jbeta primers. Data came from immunoSEQ multiplex PCR; TCRdb stores just in-frame clones and leaves some out. The data show some 130,000 clones, with around 80% seen just once and around 6.3% held by the top ten. The sample taken for sequencing was PBMCs. All receptors derive from a man between 35 and 55 years old in good health and CMV-seropositive.

This clone turned up a few times. The chain recombines TRBV6-1 with TRBJ2-6, with TRBD2 matching 7 bases. This CDR3 contains 16 residues. From germline, CDR1 is MNHNS and CDR2 SASEGT. J gave up 2 bases and V 2 bases, and 3 bases lay outside the gene matches. The CDR3 region is CASSELGTTGANVLTF. DNA of the CDR3: TGTGCCAGCAGTGAATTGGGGACTACTGGGGCCAACGTCCTGACTTTC.

This clone came up once. V gene TRBV9 combines with J gene TRBJ1-4; maybe TRBD1 (5 bases). The CDR3 covers 14 residues. V dropped 4 bases and J dropped 7 bases, with 14 bases sitting between them. The germline CDR1 and CDR2 sequences are SGDLS and YYNGEE. As DNA, the CDR3 is TGTGCCAGCAGCCTACTTGCCAGGGCTGAAAAACTGTTTTTT. As protein: CASSLLARAEKLFF.

This clone has just a few counts. V is TRBV9 and J is TRBJ1-2; 11 bases are shared with TRBD1. The CDR3 length is 15 residues. V shed 0 bases, J shed 8 bases, and the junction held 6 bases outside the gene matches. Per germline, CDR1 SGDLS and CDR2 YYNGEE. The CDR3, as DNA: TGTGCCAGCAGCGTAGCAGGACAGGGGGCGGGAGGCTACACCTTC. Translation gives CASSVAGQGAGGYTF.

This clone was recorded once. This chain connects TRBV4-2 to TRBJ1-2, with D hard to call. V lost 0 bases and J 8 bases, leaving 16 bases between the germline ends. This CDR3 region has 15 residues. CDR1 is LGHNA and CDR2 is YNFKEQ in the germline V gene. The CDR3 sequence: CASSQDRGLPLGYTF. The CDR3, as DNA: TGTGCCAGCAGCCAAGATCGAGGTCTTCCGCTCGGCTACACCTTC.

The CDR3 loop reads CASNGGLGSSYEQYF. The CDR3 nucleotides read TGTGCCAGCAACGGCGGACTGGGGAGCTCCTACGAGCAGTACTTC. This sequence joins TRBV2 and TRBJ2-7; D is perhaps TRBD2 (5 bases). The length of the CDR3 is 15 residues. The V and J ends lost 7 bases and 0 bases respectively, with 16 bases between them. Per the germline V gene, CDR1 is SNHLY and CDR2 is FYNNEI.

The chain links TRBV18 to TRBJ2-1; a possible D gene is TRBD2 (7 bases). The CDR3 consists of 15 residues. Germline CDR1 KGHSH, CDR2 LQKENI. Trimming stripped 3 bases from V and 8 bases from J, with 17 bases between. CDR3 loop: CASSPFSRGGDEQFF. The CDR3, as DNA: TGTGCCAGCTCACCCTTTTCAAGGGGGGGCGATGAGCAGTTCTTC.

V gene TRBV19 combines with J gene TRBJ1-3; possibly TRBD1 for D (5 bases). Germline V gene sequence: CDR1 LNHDA, CDR2 SQIVND (reference sequence). The CDR3 is made up of 16 amino acids. Trimming left V 8 bases short and J 0 bases short, with 17 bases between. This CDR3 reads CASRSGGSSSGNTIYF. Here the CDR3 DNA reads TGTGCCAGTCGGTCGGGGGGTTCGAGCTCTGGAAACACCATATATTTT.

The genes are TRBV5-1 and TRBJ2-5; 7 bases line up with TRBD2. The J call may be wrong; the DNA end is better matched by TRBJ2-7. The CDR3 covers 15 residues. The germline V gene encodes CDR1 SGHRS and CDR2 YFSETQ. CDR3 sequence: CASRPDGGSSYEQYF. CDR3 nucleotide sequence: TGCGCCAGCAGACCAGACGGCGGGAGCTCCTACGAGCAGTACTTC.

The chain recombines TRBV9 with TRBJ2-1; TRBD2 aligns across 12 bases. CDR1 is SGDLS, CDR2 YYNGEE, per germline. With V trimmed by 4 bases and J by 9 bases, 8 bases remained unmatched. The CDR3 is 15 amino acids. DNA of the CDR3: TGTGCCAGCAGCAAACTAGCGGGAGGTCAGGGTGAGCAGTTCTTC. Translating it yields CASSKLAGGQGEQFF. The variable domain in full, completed from reference TRBV9 and TRBJ2-1, reads DSGVTQTPKHLITATGQRVTLRCSPRSGDLSVYWYQQSLDQGLQFLIQYYNGEERAKGNILERFSAQQFPDLHSELNLSSLELGDSALYFCASSKLAGGQGEQFFGPGTRLTVL.

This chain links TRBV30 with TRBJ2-1; D might be TRBD2 (5 bases). Germline CDR1 GTSNPN, CDR2 SVGIG (reference sequence). V was pared by 0 bases and J by 2 bases, with 8 bases between. The CDR3 is 14 amino acids. The CDR3 protein is CAWSVQRTYNEQFF. CDR3 DNA sequence: TGTGCCTGGAGTGTGCAGCGGACCTACAATGAGCAGTTCTTC.

This chain uses TRBV5-5 with TRBJ1-5; 8 nucleotides match TRBD1. The CDR3 contains 14 residues. V shed 2 bases, J shed 7 bases, and the junction held 5 bases outside the gene matches. The germline V gene has CDR1 SGHKS and CDR2 YYEKEE (reference sequence). CDR3 residues: CASSLRTGNQPQHF. The CDR3 coding sequence is TGTGCCAGCAGCTTAAGGACAGGGAACCAGCCCCAGCATTTT.

The genes are TRBV11-2 and TRBJ2-5; 10 positions match TRBD1. Per germline, CDR1 SGHAT and CDR2 FQNNGV. Trimming removed 4 bases from V and 5 bases from J; junction bases left unmatched: 10. The length of the CDR3 is 16 residues. CDR3: CASSSFGTGEYETQYF. The CDR3 coding sequence is TGTGCCAGCAGCTCGTTTGGGACAGGGGAGTATGAGACCCAGTACTTC.

The chain is built from TRBV7-9 and TRBJ2-3; 7 nucleotides match TRBD2. Germline CDR1 is SEHNR and CDR2 is FQNEAQ (reference sequence). With 1 base clipped from V and 2 bases from J, the junction kept 3 bases outside the gene matches. CDR3 size: 15 residues. As DNA, the CDR3 is TGTGCCAGCAGCTTAGGTCTAGCGGCCACAGATACGCAGTATTTT. It translates to CASSLGLAATDTQYF.

The chain employs TRBV28 and TRBJ1-4; 11 bases agree with TRBD1. V lost 2 bases and J lost 7; bases outside the gene matches: 6. The CDR3 is made up of 16 amino acids. Germline V gene sequence: CDR1 MDHEN, CDR2 SYDVKM. The CDR3 DNA reads TGTGCCAGCAGTTTAAGTACCGGGACAGGGGGTGAAAAACTGTTTTTT. Encoded protein: CASSLSTGTGGEKLFF.

The chain uses TRBV5-1 and TRBJ2-1; 14 nucleotides line up with TRBD2. The CDR3 covers 16 residues. In germline, CDR1 is SGHRS, CDR2 YFSETQ. V lost 3 bases to trimming and J lost 2 bases; unmatched junction nucleotides: 1. The CDR3 loop is CASSSGLAGAYNEQFF. CDR3 coding DNA: TGCGCCAGCAGCTCGGGACTAGCGGGGGCCTACAATGAGCAGTTCTTC.

The table lists this clone with a few counts. The V gene is TRBV2, the J gene TRBJ2-4; TRBD2 might be the D (5 bases). The germline V gene encodes CDR1 SNHLY and CDR2 FYNNEI. This CDR3 region has 16 residues. The V gene lost 4 bases and the J gene lost 0 bases, with 13 bases spanning the gap. The DNA for the CDR3 is TGTGCCAGCAGTGGAGGGCCTCAAGGAGCCAAAAACATTCAGTACTTC. Protein: CASSGGPQGAKNIQYF.